The clone carrying this TCR beta chain was found once. These data come from a study of blood T cell repertoires in COVID-19. About the study: Some COVID-19 samples were acute and others convalescent; all came from the United States, Italy and Spain. Nucleic acid was either cDNA or gDNA, and it came from T cells, B-cell-depleted T cells, or PBMCs.

Only in-frame clones appear in the TCRdb table, and some are missing; sequencing was by immunoSEQ multiplex PCR. The sample holds around 150,000 clones; about 88% are singletons and the top ten take approximately 18%. The source of this sequence is a woman of 80 years or more with acute or convalescent COVID-19. The sample comprised peripheral blood.

CDR3 coding DNA: TGTGCCAGAAGCGCCACCGGACAGGGGGCCGGGCAGCCCCAGCATTTT. This codes for CARSATGQGAGQPQHF. The chain couples TRBV5-3 to TRBJ1-5, with 11 bases that match TRBD1. TRBV5-3 is designated an ORF whose function remains uncertain. The CDR3 length is 16 residues. The ends lost 4 bases at V and 7 bases at J; junction bases unmatched: 10.